The 23 T cell receptor beta chains listed next were all sequenced from one sample in a study of post-analysis software for immune sequencing data. Study results and limitations: Controls had lower frequencies than patients of four or five TRBV segments, which included TRBV5-6, TRBV5-1 and TRBV20-1.

Sequencing libraries made from TCR beta cDNA carried unique molecular identifiers. TCRdb processed the PCR reads anew with MiXCR; each CDR3 protein has one entry. Seen here are about 460,000 distinct CDR3 sequences, under 55% observed once, and the top ten hold 9% to 14%. Their specific antigens are unknown. The sequenced sample consisted of blood. These receptors originate from a girl aged 5-17 years with multiple sclerosis.

This chain joins TRBV10-3 and TRBJ1-5; 10 positions match TRBD1. Germline CDR1 is ENHRY and CDR2 is SYGVKD. The CDR3 loop spans 17 amino acids. The V gene end was trimmed by 2 bases and the J gene end by 0 bases; junction bases not matched to a gene: 4. CDR3 in DNA: TGTGCCATCAGTGAGGGGGACAGGGGCCTTAGCAATCAGCCCCAGCATTTT. Protein product: CAISEGDRGLSNQPQHF.

This clonotype showed up just a few times. V usage is TRBV9 and J usage is TRBJ2-4; D perhaps matches TRBD2 (5 bases). CDR1 and CDR2 (germline): SGDLS, YYNGEE. The CDR3 has 20 residues. The ends were cut back, 0 bases at V and 0 bases at J, with 22 bases in the middle. The CDR3 sequence is CASSVEGQARTDLAKNIQYF. The CDR3, as DNA: TGTGCCAGCAGCGTAGAGGGCCAAGCGAGGACTGATCTAGCCAAAAACATTCAGTACTTC.

The rearrangement joins TRBV5-1 to TRBJ2-5; D not resolved. The germline gives CDR1 SGHRS, CDR2 YFSETQ. The CDR3 extends over 14 amino acids. Trimming took off 4 bases at V and 5 bases at J, with 15 bases between the two ends. The CDR3 nucleotides are TGCGCCAGCAGCCCCCGGTCCCCGTTCGAGACCCAGTACTTC. It codes for CASSPRSPFETQYF. The full variable domain, in which reference TRBV5-1 and TRBJ2-5 provide the parts outside the CDR3, is KAGVTQTPRYLIKTRGQQVTLSCSPISGHRSVSWYQQTPGQGLQFLFEYFSETQRNKGNFPGRFSGRQFSNSRSEMNVSTLELGDSALYLCASSPRSPFETQYFGPGTRLLVL.

The gene calls are TRBV28 and TRBJ2-4; D remains unclear. The CDR3 consists of 15 residues. V dropped 6 bases and J dropped 1 base, with 13 bases sitting between them. Germline CDR1 reads MDHEN; CDR2 reads SYDVKM. CDR3 sequence (DNA): TGTGCCAGCAGACTGGACGCTCGCGCCAAAAACATTCAGTACTTC. Translated: CASRLDARAKNIQYF.

The V gene is TRBV7-2, the J gene TRBJ1-2; no firm D call. The germline V gene has CDR1 SGHTA and CDR2 FQGNSA. The CDR3 length is 13 residues. V gave up 2 bases and J gave up 1 base, with 5 bases separating them. The CDR3 spells CASSLRSNYGYTF. The CDR3, as DNA: TGTGCCAGCAGCTTAAGGAGTAACTATGGCTACACCTTC.

A remark on this clonotype: One end of the junction does not line up with germline, which may come from a read error. DNA of the CDR3: TGCGCCAACAGCTTCGACTCGGGGGATACGCAGTATTTT. It is translated as CANSFDSGDTQYF. The chain recombines TRBV5-1 with TRBJ2-3; D may be TRBD2 (5 bases). Germline V gene data show CDR1 as SGHRS and CDR2 as YFSETQ. CDR3 size: 13 residues.

The chain is built from TRBV25-1 and TRBJ2-1, with unresolved D. This CDR3 is 11 amino acids long. Trimming removed 10 bases at V and 4 bases at J, with 8 bases between. The V gene's germline CDR1 is MGHDK and CDR2 SYGVNS. CDR3 sequence reads: CAISAYNEQFF. The CDR3 DNA follows: TGTGCCATCTCTGCTTACAATGAGCAGTTCTTC.

The chain couples TRBV5-5 to TRBJ1-2; TRBD1 aligns across 8 bases. Germline V gives CDR1 SGHKS, CDR2 YYEKEE (reference sequence). The CDR3 covers 15 residues. V trimming: 0 bases; J trimming: 9 bases; junction bases outside the gene matches: 10. The CDR3 protein is CASSLAFQGALRYTF. CDR3 nucleotide sequence: TGTGCCAGCAGCTTGGCGTTCCAGGGGGCTTTACGCTACACCTTC. The full variable domain, with the rest looked up from reference TRBV5-5 and TRBJ1-2, is DAGVTQSPTHLIKTRGQQVTLRCSPISGHKSVSWYQQVLGQGPQFIFQYYEKEERGRGNFPDRFSARQFPNYSSELNVNALLLGDSALYLCASSLAFQGALRYTFGSGTRLTVV.

In the case of this clonotype: Its ends do not fully match the called genes, so a read error is possible. The chain links TRBV27 to TRBJ2-3; 10 bases map to TRBD2. CDR3 length: 18 amino acids. Germline CDR1 MNHEY, CDR2 SMNVEV (reference sequence). The CDR3 region is CASSSRPRTSGRTGTQYF. The CDR3 bases are TGTGCCAGCAGTTCAAGACCGAGGACTAGCGGACGCACAGGTACGCAGTATTTT.

This chain joins TRBV20-1 and TRBJ2-5; 10 bases agree with TRBD1. The CDR3 runs to 14 residues. In germline, CDR1 is DFQATT, CDR2 SNEGSKA (reference sequence). Unmatched junction bases numbered 5, after V lost 5 bases and J lost 2 bases. The CDR3, as DNA: TGCAGTGCTCAGACAGGGGGCGGACAAGAGACCCAGTACTTC. Encoded protein: CSAQTGGGQETQYF.

This rearrangement joins TRBV6-2 or TRBV6-3 to TRBJ2-1; TRBD1 matches at 9 bases. CDR1 is MNHEY and CDR2 is SVGEGT in the germline V gene. The V segment lost 7 bases and the J segment 6 bases; nucleotides outside the gene matches: 4. The CDR3 has 13 amino acids. The CDR3 spells CASTGQGSNEQFF. The CDR3 DNA is TGTGCCAGCACCGGACAGGGGTCCAATGAGCAGTTCTTC.

This clonotype has just a few counts. The genes are TRBV5-1 and TRBJ2-7, with 8 bases aligning to TRBD1. The CDR3 runs 15 residues. J lost 0 bases, V lost 4 bases, and 6 bases had no gene match. The germline V gene has CDR1 SGHRS and CDR2 YFSETQ. The CDR3 here is CASSPLTGGSYEQYF. The DNA for the CDR3 is TGCGCCAGCAGCCCGCTAACAGGGGGCTCCTACGAGCAGTACTTC. Complete variable domain (other parts from reference TRBV5-1 and TRBJ2-7): KAGVTQTPRYLIKTRGQQVTLSCSPISGHRSVSWYQQTPGQGLQFLFEYFSETQRNKGNFPGRFSGRQFSNSRSEMNVSTLELGDSALYLCASSPLTGGSYEQYFGPGTRLTVT.

The J gene is TRBJ1-5, the V gene TRBV7-2; TRBD1 aligns across 11 bases. CDR3 length: 15 residues. Germline V lookup: CDR1 SGHTA, CDR2 FQGNSA. V lost 5 bases, J lost 7 bases, and 7 bases stayed unmatched. The CDR3 protein is CASSQDRGLGQPQHF. The CDR3 DNA sequence: TGTGCCAGCAGCCAGGACAGGGGGCTGGGACAGCCCCAGCATTTT.

The chain links TRBV20-1 to TRBJ2-1; D perhaps matches TRBD2 (6 bases). The CDR3 consists of 13 residues. The V gene's germline CDR1 is DFQATT and CDR2 SNEGSKA (reference sequence). Deletions cut 6 bases from V and 4 bases from J, with 13 bases between. In DNA, the CDR3 is TGCAGTGCCTCGGGACTGCTGTACAATGAGCAGTTCTTC. It yields the protein CSASGLLYNEQFF.

The chain couples TRBV28 to TRBJ1-4; 9 bases line up with TRBD1. Germline CDR1 MDHEN, CDR2 SYDVKM. The CDR3 is 15 residues long. V lost 5 bases to trimming and J lost 8 bases; unmatched junction nucleotides: 9. The CDR3 DNA follows: TGTGCCAGCAGTCATTCGGGACAGGGAGGGGAAAAACTGTTTTTT. Its translation: CASSHSGQGGEKLFF. Using reference TRBV28 and TRBJ1-4 for the parts outside the CDR3, the full variable domain is DVKVTQSSRYLVKRTGEKVFLECVQDMDHENMFWYRQDPGLGLRLIYFSYDVKMKEKGDIPEGYSVSREKKERFSLILESASTNQTSMYLCASSHSGQGGEKLFFGSGTQLSVL.

The V and J genes are TRBV15 and TRBJ2-3, with D unclear. Between the trimmed V and J ends, which lost 1 base and 2 bases, there was a span of 7 bases. Germline V gives CDR1 LNHNV, CDR2 YYDKDF (reference sequence). This CDR3 region has 14 residues. CDR3 in amino acids: CATSRARITDTQYF. The CDR3 DNA reads TGTGCCACCAGCAGAGCCCGTATCACAGATACGCAGTATTTT. Full variable domain (remainder filled in from reference TRBV15 and TRBJ2-3): DAMVIQNPRYQVTQFGKPVTLSCSQTLNHNVMYWYQQKSSQAPKLLFHYYDKDFNNEADTPDNFQSRRPNTSFCFLDIRSPGLGDTAMYLCATSRARITDTQYFGPGTRLTVL.

The chain is built from TRBV5-1 and TRBJ2-7; D gene uncertain. Per the germline V gene, CDR1 is SGHRS and CDR2 is YFSETQ. The CDR3 is 14 amino acids. The V end was cut by 4 bases, the J end by 5 bases, with 16 bases between. Here the CDR3 DNA reads TGCGCCAGCAGCCTCGAAAGGGCTCGAGACGAGCAGTACTTC. It translates to CASSLERARDEQYF.

The gene calls are TRBV20-1 and TRBJ2-3, with TRBD2 matching over 11 bases. Germline values: CDR1 DFQATT, CDR2 SNEGSKA (reference sequence). Trimming cost V 3 bases and J 6 bases; bases outside gene matches: 11. The CDR3 has 16 residues. In DNA, the CDR3 is TGCAGTGCTAGGATTAGCGGGAGGGCCCTCCATGATACGCAGTATTTT. It yields the protein CSARISGRALHDTQYF.

This clonotype was observed a handful of times. The chain couples TRBV6-6 to TRBJ1-1; D remains unclear. V was cut by 2 bases and J by 7 bases, with 14 bases left in between. Germline CDR1 MNHNY, CDR2 SVGAGI (reference sequence). The CDR3 is made up of 14 amino acids. The CDR3 sequence: CASSYGEGSDEAFF. The CDR3, as DNA: TGTGCCAGCAGTTACGGGGAGGGCTCGGATGAAGCTTTCTTT.

Comment on this clonotype: A junction boundary mismatches the germline segment, possibly from a read error. V gene TRBV3-1 combines with J gene TRBJ2-1; TRBD1 matches at 8 bases. The CDR3 is 15 residues long. In germline, CDR1 is LGHDT, CDR2 YNNKEL (reference sequence). The DNA for the CDR3 is TGTGCCAGCAGCACCGGGACAGGAGCCTACAATGGGCAGTTCTTC. As protein: CASSTGTGAYNGQFF.

Here the CDR3 reads CSVEVRGPSGANVLTF. As DNA, the CDR3 is TGCAGCGTTGAAGTGAGAGGCCCTTCTGGGGCCAACGTCCTGACTTTC. The chain is built from TRBV29-1 and TRBJ2-6; the D is unclear. CDR1 is SQVTM, CDR2 ANQGSEA, per germline. V was pared by 1 base and J by 1 base, with 11 bases between. The CDR3 runs 16 residues.

In its sample, this clonotype was seen a few times. The J gene is TRBJ2-7, the V gene TRBV6-2 or TRBV6-3, with D tentatively TRBD2 (6 bases). The V gene lost 3 bases and the J gene lost 5 bases, with 11 bases spanning the gap. CDR1 is MNHEY, CDR2 SVGEGT, per germline. This CDR3 region has 13 residues. The CDR3 DNA follows: TGTGCCAGCAGTTATGAATGGAGGGACGAGCAGTACTTC. Residues: CASSYEWRDEQYF.

The chain combines TRBV5-1 with TRBJ2-1; no clear D. Germline V gene data show CDR1 as SGHRS and CDR2 as YFSETQ. The CDR3 has 14 amino acids. With 0 bases removed from V and 4 bases from J, the gap between germline ends came to 8 bases. The CDR3 spells CASSLGATYNEQFF. In nucleotides, the CDR3 is TGCGCCAGCAGCTTGGGCGCCACGTACAATGAGCAGTTCTTC.